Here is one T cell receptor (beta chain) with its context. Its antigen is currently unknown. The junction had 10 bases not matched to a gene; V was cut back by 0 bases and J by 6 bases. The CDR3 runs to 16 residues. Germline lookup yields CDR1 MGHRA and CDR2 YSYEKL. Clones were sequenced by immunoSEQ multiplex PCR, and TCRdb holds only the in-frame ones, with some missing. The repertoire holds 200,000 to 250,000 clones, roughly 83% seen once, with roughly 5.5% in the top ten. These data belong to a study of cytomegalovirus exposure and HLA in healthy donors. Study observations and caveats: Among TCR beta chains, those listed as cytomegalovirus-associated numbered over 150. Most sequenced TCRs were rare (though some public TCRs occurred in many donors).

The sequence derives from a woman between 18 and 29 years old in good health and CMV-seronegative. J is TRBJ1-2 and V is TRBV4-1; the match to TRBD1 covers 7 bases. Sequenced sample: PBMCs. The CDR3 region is CASSQDLTGFGDGYTF. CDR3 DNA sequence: TGCGCCAGCAGCCAAGATCTGACAGGGTTCGGGGATGGCTACACCTTC.